This is a list of T cell receptor beta chains from one sample in a study of blood T cell repertoires in COVID-19. TCRdb keeps only in-frame clones here, not all; method: immunoSEQ multiplex PCR. Among 70,000 or so clones listed, about four fifths were seen once. Sequencing was done on a sample of peripheral blood. These receptor sequences come from an older man with acute or convalescent COVID-19. Each CDR3 is given with its conserved first and last residue. The D gene is left open where the match is weak. Size tells how often a clone was seen (once, few, many) or the class of an expanded clone, and some rows leave it out.

j_call clone_size v_call d_call cdr3_nt cdr3_aa
TRBJ1-1 NA TRBV28 TRBD1 TGTGCCAGCAGTCCGATATCGACAGGGCCCCCTGAAGCTTTCTTT CASSPISTGPPEAFF
TRBJ2-4 few TRBV13 TRBD2 TGTGCCAGCAGCCTAGCGGGAGGGTCCTTCAACATTCAGTACTTC CASSLAGGSFNIQYF
TRBJ1-4 NA TRBV4-3 NA TGCGCCAGCAGCCAAGAATCCCTCGCAACTAATGAAAAACTGTTTTTT CASSQESLATNEKLFF
TRBJ1-4 NA TRBV5-4 TRBD1 TGTGCCAGCAGCTTGGCCGAAGGGGGCGATGAAAAACTGTTTTTT CASSLAEGGDEKLFF
TRBJ2-1 NA TRBV18 TRBD2 TGTGCCAGCTCCGGGACTAGCGGGATGAATGAGCAGTTCTTC CASSGTSGMNEQFF
TRBJ1-2 NA TRBV5-6 NA TGTGCCAGCAGCTTGGGACAGAACTATGGCTACACCTTC CASSLGQNYGYTF
TRBJ2-7 NA TRBV6-5 TRBD2 TGTGCCAGCAGTACCCGACTAGCGGGAGTCTTCGAGCAGTACTTC CASSTRLAGVFEQYF
TRBJ1-2 NA TRBV7-9 NA TGTGCCAGCAGCTCAGATTCTAGCTACTATGGCTACACCTTC CASSSDSSYYGYTF
TRBJ2-7 few TRBV28 TRBD2 TGTGCCAGCAAACCAGGGACTACTCCCCGCGACGAGCAGTACTTC CASKPGTTPRDEQYF
TRBJ1-5 NA TRBV19 TRBD1 TGTGCCAGTAGTCCCACCGGGACAGGGGGCATCCGTAGCAATCAGCCCCAGCATTTT CASSPTGTGGIRSNQPQHF
TRBJ1-2 NA TRBV28 NA TGTGCCAGCACCGGGGAGAGTGGTGGCTACACCTTC CASTGESGGYTF
TRBJ1-2 NA TRBV19 NA TGTGCCAGTAGTATTGGGGTAGGACAACCAGACTATGGCTACACCTTC CASSIGVGQPDYGYTF
TRBJ2-1 NA TRBV5-1 NA TGCGCCAGCAGCTTGGTGACAAACTCCAATGAGCAGTTCTTC CASSLVTNSNEQFF
TRBJ2-7 NA TRBV7-8 TRBD2 TGTGCCAGCAGCCCCGGGACTAGCGGGATGGTTTACGAGCAGTACTTC CASSPGTSGMVYEQYF
TRBJ2-3 NA TRBV11-2 NA TGTGCCAGCAGCTTCATCAGCGCCACAGATACGCAGTATTTT CASSFISATDTQYF
TRBJ2-3 NA TRBV6-2/TRBV6-3 NA TGTGCCAGCAGCTACTTCGAGACAGGGCAGTATTTT CASSYFETGQYF
TRBJ2-1 NA TRBV5-1 TRBD2 TGCGCCAGCAACTCACTAGCGGGAGGGCTGAGTGATAATGAGCAGTTCTTC CASNSLAGGLSDNEQFF
TRBJ1-2 NA TRBV27 TRBD1 TGTGCCAGCAGTTTAGGGCAGGGGGCGTATGGCTACACCTTC CASSLGQGAYGYTF
TRBJ1-2 NA TRBV5-1 NA TGCGCCAGCAGCTTGGACAGCGGTGGTGGCTACACCTTC CASSLDSGGGYTF
TRBJ2-7 NA TRBV7-3 TRBD1 TGTGCCAGCAGCCCAAGTGGGACAGGGGCCTACGAGCAGTACTTC CASSPSGTGAYEQYF
TRBJ1-1 NA TRBV19 TRBD1 TGTGCCAGTAGTCCCGGACAGGGGGCTACTGAAGCTTTCTTT CASSPGQGATEAFF
TRBJ1-2 NA TRBV5-6 NA TGTGCCAGCAGCTTGGGCAGGGAATATGGCTACACCTTC CASSLGREYGYTF